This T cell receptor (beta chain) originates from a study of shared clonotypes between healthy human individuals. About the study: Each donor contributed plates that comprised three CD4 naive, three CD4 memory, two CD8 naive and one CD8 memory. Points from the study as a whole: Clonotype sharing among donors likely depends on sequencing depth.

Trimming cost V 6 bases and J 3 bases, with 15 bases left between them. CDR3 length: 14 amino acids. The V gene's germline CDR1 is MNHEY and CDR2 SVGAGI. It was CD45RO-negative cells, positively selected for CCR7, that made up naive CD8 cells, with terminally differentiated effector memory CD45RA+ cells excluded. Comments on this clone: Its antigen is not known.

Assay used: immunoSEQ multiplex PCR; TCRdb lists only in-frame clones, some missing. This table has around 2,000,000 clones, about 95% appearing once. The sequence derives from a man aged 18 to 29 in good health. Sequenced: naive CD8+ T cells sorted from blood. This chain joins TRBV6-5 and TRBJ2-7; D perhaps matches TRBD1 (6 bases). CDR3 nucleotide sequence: TGTGCCAGCAGCCGGACAGTAATAGACTACGAGCAGTACTTC. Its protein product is CASSRTVIDYEQYF.